These 23 T cell receptor beta chains originate from one sample sequenced in a study of tumor-infiltrating lymphocytes in primary liver carcinoma. The input was approximately 500 ng total RNA; TCR beta cDNA was made from it with a constant-region primer. The TCR beta library was amplified through three nested multiplex PCR rounds in a modified ARM-PCR procedure. Each of the first two PCR rounds ran approximately 9 cycles with TRBV1-TRBV30 forward and C-beta reverse primers. MiXCR, applied by TCRdb to the multiplex PCR reads, yields one record per CDR3 protein. Counted here are over 100,000 distinct CDR3 sequences, around 70% occurring once; the ten biggest clones make up 8% to 9%. From around 18-30 mg of unsorted bulk tissue, DNA and RNA were co-extracted together. Sequenced: tumor-adjacent normal liver tissue. The receptors stem from an older woman with primary liver carcinoma and hepatitis B virus infection.

Details on this clonotype: Given a much more abundant clone one base away, this may be a read error. This sequence joins TRBV10-1 and TRBJ2-7, with 13 bases matching TRBD2. Germline V CDR1 and CDR2: WNHNN, SYGVQD (reference sequence). The CDR3 length is 14 residues. Written as DNA, the CDR3 is TGCACCGGGGGCCGGGGACTAGCGGGACACGAGCAGTACTTC. This encodes CTGGRGLAGHEQYF.

This clonotype was detected a few times. This may stem from a read error, because a much larger clone lies one nucleotide away. The CDR3 loop reads CASWAGYQPQHF. As DNA, the CDR3 is TGTGCCAGCTGGGCGGGGTACCAGCCCCAGCATTTT. The chain links TRBV28 to TRBJ1-5, with no clear D. The CDR3 contains 12 residues. Germline V CDR1 and CDR2: MDHEN, SYDVKM. Trimming left V 8 bases short and J 7 bases short, with 12 bases between.

With regard to this clonotype: Germline is not matched at one junction end, which may reflect a read error. The chain couples TRBV28 to TRBJ2-3; possibly TRBD1 for D (5 bases). Germline lookup yields CDR1 MDHEN and CDR2 SYDVKM. The CDR3 totals 13 residues. For the CDR3, the DNA is TGTGCCACCACGGATAGGGGTGCAGATACGCATTATTTT. Translated: CATTDRGADTHYF.

The count of this clonotype is one. Given a much more abundant clone one base away, this may be a read error. This chain links TRBV28 with TRBJ2-3, with 7 bases aligning to TRBD2. This CDR3 has 13 residues. V dropped 10 bases and J dropped 0; count of bases not matched to a gene: 4. Germline loops: CDR1 MDHEN, CDR2 SYDVKM. In DNA form, the CDR3 reads TGTGCCAACTTTAGCGGGAGCACAGATACGCAGTATTTT. This translates into CANFSGSTDTQYF.

CDR3 DNA: TGTGCCAGCAGCTTAGCAGATCGCTCACTCAGGGGGGTTACGCAGTATTTT. Translation gives CASSLADRSLRGVTQYF. The chain combines TRBV11-2 with TRBJ2-3; D may be TRBD1 (7 bases). The V and J ends lost 1 base and 8 bases respectively, with 22 bases between them. The germline gives CDR1 SGHAT, CDR2 FQNNGV. The CDR3 extends over 17 amino acids.

V usage is TRBV20-1 and J usage is TRBJ1-5, with D tentatively TRBD1 (5 bases). CDR3 size: 14 residues. Germline V CDR1 and CDR2: DFQATT, SNEGSKA (reference sequence). Trimming cost V 1 base and J 3 bases, with 10 bases left between them. As DNA, the CDR3 is TGCAGTGCTAGAGCCAGGGTGATCAATCAGCCCCAGCATTTT. Translated, it gives CSARARVINQPQHF.

As regards this clonotype: A read error may account for a junction end that differs from germline. This chain joins TRBV29-1 and TRBJ2-3; maybe TRBD1 (6 bases). CDR3 length: 15 residues. Germline loops: CDR1 SQVTM, CDR2 ANQGSEA. CDR3 DNA: TGCAGCGCTGAAGAAGGGGGACAATGTACAGATACGCAGTATTTT. It yields the protein CSAEEGGQCTDTQYF.

In this sample, this clonotype turned up many times. This chain links TRBV29-1 with TRBJ2-1; 8 bases align to TRBD2. The CDR3 has 11 amino acids. Per germline, CDR1 SQVTM and CDR2 ANQGSEA. The V gene end was trimmed by 7 bases and the J gene end by 8 bases; junction bases not matched to a gene: 4. CDR3 sequence reads: CSEQTSDEQFF. The DNA of the CDR3 is TGCAGCGAACAGACTAGCGATGAGCAGTTCTTC.

In this sample, this clonotype turned up once. Compared with germline, one end of the junction differs, possibly owing to a read error. This chain links TRBV11-2 with TRBJ2-2; the match to TRBD2 covers 9 bases. The CDR3 totals 15 residues. Germline-derived CDR1 and CDR2 are SGHAT and FQNNGV. DNA for the CDR3: TGCGCCAGCAGCTTAGGGCTAGCGGGACCCGGGGAGCCGTTTTTT. It specifies CASSLGLAGPGEPFF.

Note on this clonotype: One end of the junction varies from germline; a read error may be responsible. The chain carries TRBV20-1 and TRBJ1-1; 7 bases fit TRBD1. Germline V gives CDR1 DFQATT, CDR2 SNEGSKA (reference sequence). The CDR3 covers 19 residues. This CDR3 reads CSVRVLGERGTATFTEAFF. CDR3 sequence (DNA): TGCAGTGTTAGAGTTTTAGGAGAGAGGGGGACAGCTACTTTCACTGAAGCTTTCTTT.

This clonotype was seen once. A much larger clone is a single base away; this may be a read error. The V call is TRBV28, the J call TRBJ1-4, with D uncertain. Germline V gene sequence: CDR1 MDHEN, CDR2 SYDVKM. There are 11 residues in the CDR3. CDR3 bases: TGTGTCAGCAGTCAAAATGAAAAACTGTTTTTT. Translating it yields CVSSQNEKLFF.

With respect to this clonotype: One end of the junction does not line up with germline, which may come from a read error. The V gene is TRBV12-3 or TRBV12-4, the J gene TRBJ1-4; D is perhaps TRBD1 (5 bases). This CDR3 contains 13 residues. In DNA, the CDR3 is TGTGTCAGCAGTTTAAGACAGAGTGAAAAACTGTTTTTT. It translates to CVSSLRQSEKLFF.

As to this clonotype: One base away lies a much larger clone, so this may be a sequencing read error. The J gene is TRBJ2-5, the V gene TRBV5-1; the match to TRBD2 covers 9 bases. Germline CDR1 is SGHRS and CDR2 is YFSETQ. This CDR3 comprises 14 residues. CDR3 region: CACSPVAGVETQYF. CDR3 sequence (DNA): TGCGCCTGCAGCCCAGTAGCGGGAGTGGAGACCCAGTACTTC.

Points on this clonotype: The conserved closing phenylalanine or tryptophan is absent in this CDR3, likely reflecting a read error. The V gene is TRBV29-1, the J gene TRBJ2-7; TRBD2 agrees at 12 bases. V lost 4 bases to trimming and J lost 7 bases; unmatched junction nucleotides: 8. Germline values: CDR1 SQVTM, CDR2 ANQGSEA. The CDR3 extends over 14 amino acids. The CDR3 DNA follows: TGCAGCGTTGCTCGACTAGCGGGAGAGGGGGAGCAGTACTTA. It translates to CSVARLAGEGEQYL.

Concerning this clonotype itself: A much larger clone lies one base from this, so it may be a read error. The chain joins TRBV7-9 to TRBJ1-4; D remains unclear. The germline gives CDR1 SEHNR, CDR2 FQNEAQ (reference sequence). The CDR3 runs 17 residues. V gave up 1 base and J gave up 4 bases, with 16 bases separating them. The CDR3 spells CASSLDLGTSNNEKLFF. The CDR3 DNA reads as TGTGCCAGCAGCTTAGACTTGGGCACTTCAAATAATGAAAAACTGTTTTTT.

About this clonotype: Relative to the germline gene, one junction end is altered; a read error may explain this. The J gene is TRBJ1-2, the V gene TRBV12-3 or TRBV12-4; D might be TRBD1 (5 bases). The CDR3 is 12 amino acids. CDR3 region: CVSSLRAWGCTF. CDR3 DNA: TGTGTCAGCAGTTTGAGAGCTTGGGGCTGCACCTTC.

Comment on this clonotype: Sequence at one end of the junction differs from germline and may be a read error. The chain couples TRBV29-1 to TRBJ1-1, with 7 positions matching TRBD1. This CDR3 spans 13 amino acids. Germline lookup yields CDR1 SQVTM and CDR2 ANQGSEA. CDR3 in amino acids: CSVERGLGTEASF. The CDR3 DNA is TGCAGCGTTGAAAGGGGGCTGGGCACTGAAGCTTCGTTT. Variable domain in full (rest from reference TRBV29-1 and TRBJ1-1): SAVISQKPSRDICQRGTSLTIQCQVDSQVTMMFWYRQQPGQSLTLIATANQGSEATYESGFVIDKFPISRPNLTFSTLTVSNMSPEDSSIYLCSVERGLGTEASFGQGTRLTVV.

The V call is TRBV4-1, the J call TRBJ2-3; no clear D. The germline V gene encodes CDR1 MGHRA and CDR2 YSYEKL. Trimming stripped 8 bases from V and 2 bases from J, with 14 bases between. The CDR3 runs to 14 residues. CDR3 sequence (DNA): TGCGCCAGCCTGGCCCAGCGCAACACAGATACGCAGTATTTT. This translates into CASLAQRNTDTQYF.

This chain connects TRBV6-1 to TRBJ2-7; 7 bases match TRBD1. Germline CDR1 and CDR2: MNHNS and SASEGT. This CDR3 is 13 amino acids long. The CDR3 protein is CVSSTDRDYEQYF. Written as DNA, the CDR3 is TGTGTCAGTAGTACCGACAGGGACTACGAGCAGTACTTC.

Of note for this clonotype: At one of its ends the junction is not consistent with the germline gene, which may arise from a read error. The rearrangement uses TRBV6-1 and TRBJ2-1; 7 nucleotides line up with TRBD2. The germline CDR1 and CDR2 sequences are MNHNS and SASEGT. This CDR3 contains 16 residues. This chain's CDR3 is CARGTLGGLVDKEQFF. In nucleotides, the CDR3 is TGTGCCAGAGGAACCCTCGGGGGGTTGGTGGACAAAGAGCAGTTCTTC.

The V call is TRBV11-1, the J call TRBJ1-2; TRBD1 aligns across 8 bases. The trim removed 6 bases at V and 6 bases at J, leaving 12 bases unmatched. The CDR3 length is 15 residues. Germline CDR1 and CDR2: SGHAT and FQDESV (reference sequence). CDR3 sequence reads: CASRYSDRVRDGYTF. The CDR3 region has the DNA TGTGCCAGCAGATACTCGGACAGGGTCAGGGATGGCTACACCTTC.

This clonotype was seen ten or more times. The rearrangement links TRBV11-2 to TRBJ2-1; D may match TRBD1 or TRBD2 (5 bases each). The CDR3 consists of 13 residues. Germline V gene lookup returns CDR1 SGHAT and CDR2 FQNNGV. Trimming pared 1 base from V and 9 bases from J, leaving 10 bases between. The CDR3 bases are TGTGCCAGCAGCTTAGGGGGGATAAGTGAGCAGTTCTTC. Protein product: CASSLGGISEQFF.

A single count supports this clonotype. V usage is TRBV5-4 and J usage is TRBJ2-3; no definite D call. The V end lost 1 base, the J end lost 8 bases, and 14 bases lay between the germline ends. This CDR3 is built from 14 residues. Germline values: CDR1 SGHNT, CDR2 YYREEE (reference sequence). The CDR3 coding sequence is TGTGCCAGCAGCTTGCCCGGCGCGGCAGTTACGCAGTATTTT. Translation gives CASSLPGAAVTQYF. The whole variable domain, filled in from reference TRBV5-4 and TRBJ2-3, reads ETGVTQSPTHLIKTRGQQVTLRCSSQSGHNTVSWYQQALGQGPQFIFQYYREEENGRGNFPPRFSGLQFPNYSSELNVNALELDDSALYLCASSLPGAAVTQYFGPGTRLTVL.